What follows are 16 T cell receptor beta chains derived from one specimen sequenced in a study of T cells in Graves' hyperthyroidism and ophthalmopathy. Researchers took RNA transcripts and amplified the TCR beta CDR3 regions from them. The TCR CDR3 was amplified in a first-round RT-PCR using the HTBI primer set. Using its own MiXCR run on the multiplex PCR reads, TCRdb lists one record per CDR3 protein. The sample records fewer than 650,000 distinct CDR3 sequences, more than 11% being singletons. The sequencing input was blood. Receptor source: a woman in her 30s with Graves' hyperthyroidism that later progressed to Graves' ophthalmopathy.

There are many counts of this clonotype. This chain connects TRBV7-3 to TRBJ2-6, with D unclear. The CDR3 loop spans 15 amino acids. Germline V gene sequence: CDR1 SGHTA, CDR2 FQGTGA. Trimming took 5 bases from V and 0 from J, leaving 8 bases between them. The CDR3 spells CASSSQVSGANVLTF. Here the CDR3 DNA reads TGTGCCAGCAGCAGTCAGGTCTCTGGGGCCAACGTCCTGACTTTC.

This clonotype was detected many times. The V and J genes are TRBV7-8 and TRBJ1-2, with TRBD1 matching over 12 bases. The CDR3 has 18 residues. CDR1 and CDR2 (germline): SGHVS, FQNEAQ. After removal of 0 bases from V and 3 bases from J, the junction contained 8 bases not matched to a gene. As DNA, the CDR3 is TGTGCCAGCAGCTTAGCGGGACAGGGGGCGGGAAGGGACTATGGCTACACCTTC. This sequence encodes CASSLAGQGAGRDYGYTF.

This clonotype has a count of ten or more. This chain joins TRBV7-3 and TRBJ2-1, with 14 bases that match TRBD2. Germline CDR1 and CDR2: SGHTA and FQGTGA. This CDR3 spans 17 amino acids. V lost 5 bases, J lost 9 bases, and 12 bases stayed unmatched. CDR3 sequence: CASSRGGTSGRVSEQFF. The DNA for the CDR3 is TGTGCCAGCAGCCGTGGGGGGACTAGCGGGAGAGTGAGTGAGCAGTTCTTC.

The chain couples TRBV20-1 to TRBJ1-6, with D hard to call. V lost 0 bases to trimming and J lost 8 bases, with 32 bases between them. Germline lookup yields CDR1 DFQATT and CDR2 SNEGSKA (reference sequence). This CDR3 is 21 amino acids long. The CDR3 reads CSAREAGIWGVREEADSPLHF. CDR3 DNA sequence: TGCAGTGCTAGAGAGGCCGGAATTTGGGGTGTTCGGGAAGAGGCGGATTCACCCCTCCACTTT.

V gene TRBV28 combines with J gene TRBJ2-7; a weak D match, TRBD2 (5 bases). With 8 bases removed from V and 3 bases from J, the gap between germline ends came to 17 bases. Germline V gene sequence: CDR1 MDHEN, CDR2 SYDVKM. The CDR3 loop spans 14 amino acids. The CDR3 sequence: CASLGRANFYEQYF. CDR3 bases: TGTGCCAGCCTAGGGCGGGCAAACTTCTACGAGCAGTACTTC.

This clonotype was detected ten times or more. The CDR3 nucleotides are TGTGCCAGCAGCTTAGCGGTGAGGGGGGAGCCTAGCAATCAGCCCCAGCATTTT. Encoded protein: CASSLAVRGEPSNQPQHF. This sequence joins TRBV7-8 and TRBJ1-5; perhaps TRBD1 as D (6 bases). The CDR3 has 18 amino acids. Trimming removed 0 bases at V and 0 bases at J, with 15 bases between. CDR1 and CDR2 from the germline V gene are SGHVS and FQNEAQ.

This clonotype was detected many times. This chain links TRBV27 with TRBJ2-7, with D possibly being TRBD1 (5 bases). Germline lookup yields CDR1 MNHEY and CDR2 SMNVEV (reference sequence). CDR3 length: 13 amino acids. Trimming shortened V by 3 bases and J by 5 bases, and 11 bases separated the two germline ends. CDR3 sequence (DNA): TGTGCCAGCAGTTTTCCAGGGATCGACGAGCAGTACTTC. Amino acids: CASSFPGIDEQYF.

This clonotype occurred many times. The chain links TRBV24-1 to TRBJ1-3, with D hard to call. There are 17 residues in the CDR3. From germline, CDR1 is KGHDR and CDR2 SFDVKD. The germline V and J ends were trimmed by 3 bases and 0 bases, with 14 bases remaining between them. The CDR3 reads CATSDARSPSSGNTIYF. The CDR3 DNA reads as TGTGCCACCAGTGATGCTAGGTCTCCGAGCTCTGGAAACACCATATATTTT.

This chain uses TRBV11-2 with TRBJ2-7; tentative D call: TRBD1 (7 bases). There are 13 residues in the CDR3. With 3 bases removed from V and 7 bases from J, the gap between germline ends came to 13 bases. Germline V gene data show CDR1 as SGHAT and CDR2 as FQNNGV. The chain's CDR3 is CASSLVSGGEQYF. CDR3 nucleotide sequence: TGTGCCAGCAGCTTGGTGTCAGGGGGGGAGCAGTACTTC.

This clonotype was picked up many times. One end of the junction is discordant with germline, which a read error may explain. The chain uses TRBV7-7 and TRBJ2-5, with 7 bases matching TRBD1. CDR3 length: 13 residues. Germline-derived CDR1 and CDR2 are SSHAT and FNYEAQ (reference sequence). This chain's CDR3 is CASSQTGIETQYF. DNA for the CDR3: TGTGCTAGCAGCCAGACAGGGATAGAGACCCAGTACTTC.

The table lists this clonotype with many counts. The CDR3: CATSEGTSGHRDNEQFF. The CDR3, as DNA: TGTGCCACCAGTGAAGGGACTAGCGGCCACCGAGACAATGAGCAGTTCTTC. V usage is TRBV24-1 and J usage is TRBJ2-1, with 11 bases that match TRBD2. Looked up from germline, CDR1 is KGHDR and CDR2 is SFDVKD. After removal of 4 bases from V and 5 bases from J, the junction contained 9 bases not matched to a gene. The CDR3 runs 17 residues.

There are a few counts of this clonotype. The chain combines TRBV6-1 with TRBJ1-5; D not resolved. The CDR3 has 16 amino acids. V dropped 6 bases and J dropped 3 bases, with 18 bases sitting between them. Germline assignment: CDR1 MNHNS and CDR2 SASEGT. The CDR3 is CASRGLSFSYNQPQHF. CDR3 sequence (DNA): TGTGCCAGCAGAGGCCTAAGCTTTAGTTACAATCAGCCCCAGCATTTT.

This clonotype occurred many times. The rearrangement joins TRBV28 to TRBJ2-1; 15 nucleotides align to TRBD2. CDR1 is MDHEN and CDR2 is SYDVKM in the germline V gene. Trimming removed 5 bases from V and 10 bases from J; junction bases left unmatched: 6. The CDR3 is made up of 15 amino acids. The CDR3 loop is CASSIRTSGRGEQFF. DNA of the CDR3: TGTGCCAGCAGTATTAGGACTAGCGGGAGGGGCGAGCAGTTCTTC.

In this sample, this clonotype turned up many times. This chain connects TRBV27 to TRBJ1-2; possible D gene TRBD1, 5 bases. Germline-derived CDR1 and CDR2 are MNHEY and SMNVEV (reference sequence). The CDR3 extends over 15 amino acids. Trimming removed 2 bases from V and 5 bases from J, with 15 bases in between. DNA of the CDR3: TGTGCCAGCAGTTTAGGGGCAGATCCCCAATATGGCTACACCTTC. It is translated as CASSLGADPQYGYTF.

This clonotype was counted at least ten times. The chain recombines TRBV7-8 with TRBJ1-3; 7 bases fit TRBD1. CDR1 is SGHVS and CDR2 is FQNEAQ in the germline V gene. Losses at the gene ends were 5 bases for V and 2 bases for J; bases not matched to a gene: 9. CDR3 size: 16 residues. CDR3 in amino acids: CASSVAGTATGNTIYF. CDR3 nucleotide sequence: TGTGCCAGCAGCGTCGCCGGGACAGCTACTGGAAACACCATATATTTT.

This clonotype appeared many times. V gene TRBV7-3 combines with J gene TRBJ1-3; D gene uncertain. The CDR3 is made up of 15 amino acids. Germline lookup yields CDR1 SGHTA and CDR2 FQGTGA. V lost 4 bases, J lost 0 bases, and 10 bases lay in between. Here the CDR3 reads CASSSTASSGNTIYF. The DNA for the CDR3 is TGTGCCAGCAGCTCTACAGCTAGCTCTGGAAACACCATATATTTT.